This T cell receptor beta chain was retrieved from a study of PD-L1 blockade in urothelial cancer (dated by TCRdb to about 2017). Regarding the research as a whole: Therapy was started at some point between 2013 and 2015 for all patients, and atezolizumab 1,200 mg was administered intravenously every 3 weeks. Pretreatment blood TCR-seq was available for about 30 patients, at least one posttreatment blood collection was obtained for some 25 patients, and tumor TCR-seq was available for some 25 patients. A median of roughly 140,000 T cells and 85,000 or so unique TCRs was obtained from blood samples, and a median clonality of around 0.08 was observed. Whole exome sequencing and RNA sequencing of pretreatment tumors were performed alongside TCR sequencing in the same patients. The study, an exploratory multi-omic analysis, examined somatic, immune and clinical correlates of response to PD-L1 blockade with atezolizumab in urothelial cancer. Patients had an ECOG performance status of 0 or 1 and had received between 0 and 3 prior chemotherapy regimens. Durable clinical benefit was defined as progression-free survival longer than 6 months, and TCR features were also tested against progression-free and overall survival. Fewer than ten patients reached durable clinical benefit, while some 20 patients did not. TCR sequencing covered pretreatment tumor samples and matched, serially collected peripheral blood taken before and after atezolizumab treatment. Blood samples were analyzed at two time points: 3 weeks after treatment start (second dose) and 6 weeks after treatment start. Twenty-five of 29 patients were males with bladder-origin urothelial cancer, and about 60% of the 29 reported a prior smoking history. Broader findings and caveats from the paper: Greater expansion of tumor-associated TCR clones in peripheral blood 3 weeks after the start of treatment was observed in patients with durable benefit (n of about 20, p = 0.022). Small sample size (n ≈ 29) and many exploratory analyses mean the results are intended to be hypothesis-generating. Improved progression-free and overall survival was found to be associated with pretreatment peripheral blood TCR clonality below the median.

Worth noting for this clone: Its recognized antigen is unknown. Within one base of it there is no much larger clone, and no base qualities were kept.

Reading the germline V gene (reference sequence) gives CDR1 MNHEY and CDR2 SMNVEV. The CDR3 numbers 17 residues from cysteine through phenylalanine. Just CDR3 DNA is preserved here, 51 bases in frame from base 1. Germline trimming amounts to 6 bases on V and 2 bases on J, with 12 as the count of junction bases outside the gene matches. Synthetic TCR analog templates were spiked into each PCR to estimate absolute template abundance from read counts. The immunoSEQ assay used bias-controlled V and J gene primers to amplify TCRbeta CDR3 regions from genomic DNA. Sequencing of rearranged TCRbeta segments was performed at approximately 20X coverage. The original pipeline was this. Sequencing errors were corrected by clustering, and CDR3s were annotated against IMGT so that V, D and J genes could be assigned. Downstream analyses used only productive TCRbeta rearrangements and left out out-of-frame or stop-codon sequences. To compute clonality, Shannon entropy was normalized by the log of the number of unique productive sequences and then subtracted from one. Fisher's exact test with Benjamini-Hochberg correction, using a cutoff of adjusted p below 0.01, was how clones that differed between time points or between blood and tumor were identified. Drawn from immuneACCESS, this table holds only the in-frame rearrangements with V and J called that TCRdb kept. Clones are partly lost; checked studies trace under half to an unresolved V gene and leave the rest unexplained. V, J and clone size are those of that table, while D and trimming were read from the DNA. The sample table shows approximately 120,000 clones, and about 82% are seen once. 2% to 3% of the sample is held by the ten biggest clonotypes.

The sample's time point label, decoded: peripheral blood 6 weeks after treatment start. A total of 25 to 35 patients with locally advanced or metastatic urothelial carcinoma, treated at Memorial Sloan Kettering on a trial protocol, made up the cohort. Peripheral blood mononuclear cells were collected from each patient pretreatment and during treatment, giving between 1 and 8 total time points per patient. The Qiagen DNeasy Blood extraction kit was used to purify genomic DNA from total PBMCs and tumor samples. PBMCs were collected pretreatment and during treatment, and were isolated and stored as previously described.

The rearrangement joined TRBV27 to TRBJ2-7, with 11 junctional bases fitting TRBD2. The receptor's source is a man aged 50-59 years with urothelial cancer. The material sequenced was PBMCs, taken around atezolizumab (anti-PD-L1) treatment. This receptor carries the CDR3 CASSLVNSGRAPYEQYF. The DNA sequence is TGTGCCAGCAGCCTAGTCAATAGCGGGAGGGCGCCCTACGAGCAGTACTTC.